This note documents a single T cell receptor beta chain sequence. This clone was counted a single time. Its specific antigen is unknown. No base qualities exist here, and no much larger clone lies one base off it. The time point label of this sample denotes: baseline before first vaccination. The vaccinee samples were drawn from two UK trials, COV001 and COV002, one of which was a single-blind randomized controlled phase 2/3 trial testing AZD1222 (ChAdOx1 nCoV-19) in healthy adults. For TCRbeta chain sequencing, PBMC samples were collected from trial participants at day 0 and at day 28 after the second dose. The CDR3 regions of human TCRbeta chains were analyzed by immunosequencing. On the study's bioinformatics: TCRs in the repertoires were compared against a reference library of SARS-CoV-2-specific TCRs that had been generated with the MIRA antigen-specificity platform. Breadth was defined as the fraction of unique TCRs that were SARS-CoV-2-associated. Depth was defined as the fraction of total T cells that were SARS-CoV-2-associated. Using the MIRA data, each spike-specific TCR was assigned both to the spike region to which the TCR was reactive and to a CD4 or CD8 class. Log10-transformed breadth and depth values were compared by one-way ANOVA with Sidak's multiple comparisons tests. Drawn from immuneACCESS, this table holds only the in-frame rearrangements with V and J called that TCRdb kept. Clones are partly lost; checked studies trace under half to an unresolved V gene and leave the rest unexplained. That table supplies the V and J calls and clone size; D and trimming were determined from the DNA. This sample holds fewer than 110,000 clones; around nine tenths were observed only once. Together, the top ten hold roughly a fifth of the sample.

Taken from the germline V gene, the CDR1 and CDR2 loops are SGHTA and FQGNSA. Compared with germline, V lacks 5 bases and J lacks 8 bases; bases without a gene match: 10. The CDR3 starts with the cysteine, ends with the phenylalanine, and has 17 residues. Only the CDR3 portion is preserved as DNA: 51 bases, with reading frame beginning at the first base. This specimen comes from a study of T cell responses to AZD1222 COVID-19 vaccine (dated by TCRdb to the early 2020s). With respect to the entire study: AZD1222 recipients given second doses at about 4 weeks or at about 12 weeks were pooled, since spike-specific TCR depth and breadth were not found to differ between the two schedules. A total of 233 trial participants underwent TCR sequencing, of whom about 210 had received two doses of AZD1222 and 26 had received two doses of the MenACWY control vaccine. Enrollment into the trials was organized by age into subgroups of 18-55, 56-69 and 70-plus years, and those subgroups contained around 150, 28 and 57 TCR-sequenced participants, respectively. Broad study findings and their caveats: Conclusions about previously exposed vaccinees are limited because only a handful of AZD1222 recipients were SARS-CoV-2 seropositive at baseline. Epitopes outside the regions mutated in the B.1.351 and B.1.1.7 variants were reportedly recognized by nearly half of the unique spike-specific TCRs. Spike-specific TCR breadth and depth rose significantly after two AZD1222 doses compared with day 0 and with MenACWY recipients. The 56-69-year group was small, and its depth increase did not reach significance, likely because of low power. Because no samples from the day 14 peak response were available, repertoires could be characterized only after the peak T cell response. Participants were mostly white British and included more females than males, and it was suggested by the authors that clonal diversity may have been underestimated. Vaccine-associated CD4 TCRs spanned the whole spike protein, with dominant responses in regions 160-218 and 743-854.

This chain is built from TRBV7-2 and TRBJ2-2, and TRBD2 matches 14 of the central bases. Sample: peripheral blood, taken on day 0 of AZD1222 vaccination. The receptor was isolated from an adult in good health. The CDR3 has the sequence CASSLRLAGGPYGELFF. The DNA is as follows: TGTGCCAGCAGCCTGAGACTAGCGGGGGGGCCTTATGGGGAGCTGTTTTTT.